Following are 21 T cell receptor beta chains from one sample sequenced in a study of cytomegalovirus exposure and HLA in healthy donors. The PCR had 60 Vbeta and 13 Jbeta primers. Profiled with immunoSEQ multiplex PCR; TCRdb holds only in-frame clones, not every one. Of approximately 190,000 clones listed, about 81% are singletons. The sample taken for sequencing was PBMCs. The source of these receptors is a woman between 18 and 29 years old in good health and CMV-seronegative.

The chain employs TRBV11-2 and TRBJ1-2; no reliable D call. The CDR3 runs to 12 residues. The V end was cut by 6 bases, the J end by 8 bases, with 13 bases between. Germline CDR1 is SGHAT and CDR2 is FQNNGV. The CDR3 protein is CASRPGVGGYTF. DNA of the CDR3: TGTGCCAGCAGGCCGGGAGTGGGCGGCTACACCTTC.

This clone was counted once. This chain links TRBV6-5 with TRBJ1-2, with D uncertain. The V gene lost 2 bases and the J gene lost 4 bases, with 11 bases spanning the gap. The CDR3 length is 14 residues. The germline gives CDR1 MNHEY, CDR2 SVGAGI. CDR3 protein: CASSYRTESYGYTF. CDR3 coding DNA: TGTGCCAGCAGTTACCGGACTGAGAGCTATGGCTACACCTTC.

The chain is built from TRBV21-1 and TRBJ1-2; the table's D gene call, TRBD1, was not cross checked with the DNA. TRBV21-1 corresponds to a pseudogene. The CDR3 runs to 14 residues. Written as DNA, the CDR3 is TGTGCCAGCACCGTGGGACAGGAGGTCTATGGCTACACCTTC. This sequence encodes CASTVGQEVYGYTF.

J is TRBJ2-3 and V is TRBV5-1; 9 bases map to TRBD1. Germline V gene lookup returns CDR1 SGHRS and CDR2 YFSETQ. Losses at the gene ends were 4 bases for V and 0 bases for J; bases not matched to a gene: 3. The CDR3 totals 15 residues. The CDR3 nucleotides are TGCGCCAGCAGCAGGGACAGGGCTAGCACAGATACGCAGTATTTT. Translation gives CASSRDRASTDTQYF.

The chain is built from TRBV27 and TRBJ2-5, with D perhaps matching TRBD1 (7 bases). The CDR3 spans 15 residues. The germline V gene has CDR1 MNHEY and CDR2 SMNVEV (reference sequence). Trimming took 0 bases from V and 6 from J, leaving 14 bases between them. CDR3 amino acids: CASSLSEGATKTQYF. The CDR3 DNA follows: TGTGCCAGCAGTTTATCGGAGGGGGCAACGAAGACCCAGTACTTC.

The CDR3, as DNA: TGTGCCACCAGCGTATCCTACGTCGGACAGGGGGGCGAGCAGTACTTC. Translated, it gives CATSVSYVGQGGEQYF. The rearrangement joins TRBV15 to TRBJ2-7, with TRBD1 matching over 10 bases. The CDR3 loop spans 16 amino acids. The germline V gene has CDR1 LNHNV and CDR2 YYDKDF (reference sequence). After removal of 5 bases from V and 6 bases from J, the junction contained 13 bases not matched to a gene. The entire variable domain, with the rest obtained from reference TRBV15 and TRBJ2-7, is as follows: DAMVIQNPRYQVTQFGKPVTLSCSQTLNHNVMYWYQQKSSQAPKLLFHYYDKDFNNEADTPDNFQSRRPNTSFCFLDIRSPGLGDTAMYLCATSVSYVGQGGEQYFGPGTRLTVT.

The chain employs TRBV19 and TRBJ2-3, with 7 bases identical to TRBD1. Germline CDR1 LNHDA, CDR2 SQIVND (reference sequence). The CDR3 is 14 residues long. The ends lost 5 bases at V and 3 bases at J; junction bases unmatched: 5. The CDR3 DNA is TGTGCCAGTAGTTACCGACAGGGAACAGATACGCAGTATTTT. This codes for CASSYRQGTDTQYF.

This rearrangement joins TRBV9 to TRBJ2-3; 10 bases are a match to TRBD2. The CDR3 totals 16 residues. V was clipped by 2 bases and J by 3 bases; unmatched bases: 6. Germline V gene lookup returns CDR1 SGDLS and CDR2 YYNGEE. In DNA, the CDR3 is TGTGCCAGCAGCGTCGCAGCTAGCGGGAGAACAGATACGCAGTATTTT. This gives the protein CASSVAASGRTDTQYF.

V gene TRBV10-3 combines with J gene TRBJ2-5; D is uncertain. CDR3 length: 12 residues. Per germline, CDR1 ENHRY and CDR2 SYGVKD. V lost 4 bases to trimming and J lost 4 bases, with 7 bases between them. CDR3 sequence reads: CAISGRTETQYF. The DNA of the CDR3 is TGTGCCATCAGTGGGAGAACAGAGACCCAGTACTTC.

The chain recombines TRBV18 with TRBJ2-1, with 8 bases fitting TRBD1. CDR3 length: 15 residues. Germline CDR1 KGHSH, CDR2 LQKENI. The V gene end was trimmed by 3 bases and the J gene end by 3 bases; junction bases not matched to a gene: 4. In DNA form, the CDR3 reads TGTGCCAGCTCACCCTTCGGGACAGGCTACAATGAGCAGTTCTTC. Protein: CASSPFGTGYNEQFF.

This chain uses TRBV9 with TRBJ2-5, with D possibly TRBD2 on 6 matching bases. V lost 6 bases and J lost 5, with 20 bases in between. The CDR3 runs to 15 residues. In germline, CDR1 is SGDLS, CDR2 YYNGEE. The CDR3 DNA is TGTGCCAGCACCCCCGCGGTAGGGGCGGGGGAGACCCAGTACTTC. Residues: CASTPAVGAGETQYF.

The V and J genes are TRBV7-9 and TRBJ2-3; 7 bases map to TRBD1. This CDR3 spans 16 amino acids. Germline assignment: CDR1 SEHNR and CDR2 FQNEAQ (reference sequence). V was pared by 1 base and J by 3 bases, with 7 bases of the junction left unmatched. The CDR3 DNA is TGTGCCAGCAGCTTAGATGAGGGGGCAAGAACAGATACGCAGTATTTT. This translates into CASSLDEGARTDTQYF. Based on the CDR3 plus reference TRBV7-9 and TRBJ2-3, the full variable domain is DTGVSQNPRHKITKRGQNVTFRCDPISEHNRLYWYRQTLGQGPEFLTYFQNEAQLEKSRLLSDRFSAERPKGSFSTLEIQRTEQGDSAMYLCASSLDEGARTDTQYFGPGTRLTVL.

This clone was detected once. The V gene is TRBV4-1, the J gene TRBJ1-5; TRBD1 aligns across 7 bases. This CDR3 has 22 residues. V lost 0 bases to trimming and J lost 0 bases; unmatched junction nucleotides: 20. Germline CDR1 MGHRA, CDR2 YSYEKL. The CDR3 nucleotides are TGCGCCAGCAGCCAAGATCCCCCCACAACAGGGGACGCCAAAAATAGCAATCAGCCCCAGCATTTT. It codes for CASSQDPPTTGDAKNSNQPQHF.

About this clone itself: The junction differs from germline at one of its ends, possibly a read error. This chain uses TRBV7-9 with TRBJ2-2, with unresolved D. This CDR3 spans 12 amino acids. CDR1 and CDR2 from the germline V gene are SEHNR and FQNEAQ (reference sequence). The CDR3 DNA reads as TGTTCCAGCAGCCCTAAGCCCGGGGAGCTGTTTTTT. Encoded protein: CSSSPKPGELFF.

V and J are TRBV19 and TRBJ2-3; 10 bases fit TRBD2. Germline trimming cut 5 bases from V and 2 bases from J; bases unmatched to any gene: 7. The germline CDR1 and CDR2 sequences are LNHDA and SQIVND (reference sequence). CDR3 length: 16 residues. CDR3 nucleotides: TGTGCCAGTAGTCCTACACTAGCGGGGACCACAGATACGCAGTATTTT. It translates to CASSPTLAGTTDTQYF.

CDR3 DNA: TGTGCCAGCAGGACAGCGGGGAACACCGGGGAGCTGTTTTTT. Its translation: CASRTAGNTGELFF. The chain combines TRBV6-1 with TRBJ2-2; D is perhaps TRBD2 (6 bases). Germline V gene sequence: CDR1 MNHNS, CDR2 SASEGT. The CDR3 runs 14 residues. V lost 6 bases to trimming and J lost 1 base, with 9 bases between them.

The CDR3 region has the DNA TGTGCCAGCTCACCACCCGGACAGGGCGTGACTAAAGCTTTCTTT. Translated: CASSPPGQGVTKAFF. The rearrangement joins TRBV18 to TRBJ1-1, with 8 bases fitting TRBD1. The CDR3 consists of 15 residues. CDR1 and CDR2 from the germline V gene are KGHSH and LQKENI. V dropped 0 bases and J dropped 9; count of bases not matched to a gene: 9.

V and J are TRBV28 and TRBJ2-3; 11 bases map to TRBD2. CDR3 length: 16 amino acids. Germline loops: CDR1 MDHEN, CDR2 SYDVKM. Trimming took 6 bases from V and 0 from J; bases not matched to a gene: 5. CDR3 in amino acids: CASRFGTSGSTDTQYF. The CDR3 DNA reads as TGTGCCAGCAGGTTCGGGACTAGCGGAAGCACAGATACGCAGTATTTT.

The V and J genes are TRBV7-9 and TRBJ2-5; TRBD2 aligns across 8 bases. The V gene end was trimmed by 5 bases and the J gene end by 5 bases; junction bases not matched to a gene: 13. This CDR3 contains 16 residues. Germline lookup yields CDR1 SEHNR and CDR2 FQNEAQ (reference sequence). The CDR3 DNA sequence: TGTGCCAGCAGCAAATCCGGGACTAGTAATTTGGAGACCCAGTACTTC. Translated: CASSKSGTSNLETQYF.

There are a few counts of this clone. The V and J genes are TRBV19 and TRBJ1-2; D perhaps matches TRBD1 (6 bases). The CDR3 spans 13 residues. Germline values: CDR1 LNHDA, CDR2 SQIVND (reference sequence). Trimming removed 6 bases from V and 4 bases from J, with 12 bases in between. The CDR3 sequence: CASSRQGTYGYTF. The CDR3, as DNA: TGTGCCAGTAGCCGGCAGGGGACCTATGGCTACACCTTC. The full variable domain, its missing parts supplied by reference TRBV19 and TRBJ1-2, is DGGITQSPKYLFRKEGQNVTLSCEQNLNHDAMYWYRQDPGQGLRLIYYSQIVNDFQKGDIAEGYSVSREKKESFPLTVTSAQKNPTAFYLCASSRQGTYGYTFGSGTRLTVV.

The chain carries TRBV27 and TRBJ2-1; tentative D call: TRBD1 (5 bases). Germline CDR1 MNHEY, CDR2 SMNVEV (reference sequence). V lost 4 bases and J 4 bases, leaving 14 bases between the germline ends. CDR3 length: 15 residues. CDR3: CASSWGVGPYNEQFF. As DNA, the CDR3 is TGTGCCAGCAGTTGGGGTGTGGGGCCTTACAATGAGCAGTTCTTC.